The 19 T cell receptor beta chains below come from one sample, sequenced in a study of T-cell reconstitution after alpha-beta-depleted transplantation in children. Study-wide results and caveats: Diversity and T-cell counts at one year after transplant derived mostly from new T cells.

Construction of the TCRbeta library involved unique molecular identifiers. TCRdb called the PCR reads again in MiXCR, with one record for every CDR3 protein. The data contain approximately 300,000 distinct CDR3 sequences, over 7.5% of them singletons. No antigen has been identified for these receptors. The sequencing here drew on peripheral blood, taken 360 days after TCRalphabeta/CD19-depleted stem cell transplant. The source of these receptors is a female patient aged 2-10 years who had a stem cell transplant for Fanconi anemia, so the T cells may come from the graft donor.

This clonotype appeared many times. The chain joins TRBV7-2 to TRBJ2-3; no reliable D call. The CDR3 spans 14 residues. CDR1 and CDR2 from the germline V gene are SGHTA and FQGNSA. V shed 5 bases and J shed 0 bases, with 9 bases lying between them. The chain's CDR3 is CASSDRASTDTQYF. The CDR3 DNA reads TGTGCCAGCAGCGACCGCGCTAGCACAGATACGCAGTATTTT.

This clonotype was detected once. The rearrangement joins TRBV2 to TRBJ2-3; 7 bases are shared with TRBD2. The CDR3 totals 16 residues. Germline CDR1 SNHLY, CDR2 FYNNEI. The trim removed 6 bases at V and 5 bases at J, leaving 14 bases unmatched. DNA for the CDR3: TGTGCCAGCAGGCCACCCGGGGGGACCCCCGGAGATACGCAGTATTTT. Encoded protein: CASRPPGGTPGDTQYF.

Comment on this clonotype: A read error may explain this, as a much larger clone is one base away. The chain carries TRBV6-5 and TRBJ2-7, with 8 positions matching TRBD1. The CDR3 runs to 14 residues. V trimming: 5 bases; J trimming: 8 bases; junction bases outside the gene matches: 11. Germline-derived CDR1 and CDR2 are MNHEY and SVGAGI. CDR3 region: CASSHRTGRYKQYF. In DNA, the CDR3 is TGTGCCAGCAGTCACAGGACAGGGAGATACAAGCAGTACTTC.

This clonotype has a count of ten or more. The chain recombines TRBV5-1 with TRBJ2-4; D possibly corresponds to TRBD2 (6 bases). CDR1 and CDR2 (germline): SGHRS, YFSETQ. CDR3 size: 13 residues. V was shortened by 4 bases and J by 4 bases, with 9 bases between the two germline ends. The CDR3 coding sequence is TGCGCCAGCAGCCCGGGAGTAAAAAACATTCAGTACTTC. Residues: CASSPGVKNIQYF.

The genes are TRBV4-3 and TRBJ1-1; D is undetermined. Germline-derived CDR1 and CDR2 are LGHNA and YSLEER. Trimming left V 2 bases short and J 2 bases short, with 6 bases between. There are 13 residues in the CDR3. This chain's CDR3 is CASSQQTNTEAFF. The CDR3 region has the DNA TGCGCCAGCAGCCAACAAACAAACACTGAAGCTTTCTTT.

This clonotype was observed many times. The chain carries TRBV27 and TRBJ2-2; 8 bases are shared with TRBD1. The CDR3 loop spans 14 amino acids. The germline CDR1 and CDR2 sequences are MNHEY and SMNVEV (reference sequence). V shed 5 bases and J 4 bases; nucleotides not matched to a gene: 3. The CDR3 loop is CASSHTGGTGELFF. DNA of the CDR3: TGTGCCAGCAGTCATACAGGGGGCACCGGGGAGCTGTTTTTT.

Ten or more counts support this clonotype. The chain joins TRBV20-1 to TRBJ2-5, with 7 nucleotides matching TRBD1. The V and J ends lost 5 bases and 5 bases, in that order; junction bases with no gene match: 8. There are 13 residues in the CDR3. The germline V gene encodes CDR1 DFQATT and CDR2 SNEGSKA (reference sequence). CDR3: CSAPDRSMETQYF. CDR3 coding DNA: TGCAGTGCTCCGGACAGGTCTATGGAGACCCAGTACTTC.

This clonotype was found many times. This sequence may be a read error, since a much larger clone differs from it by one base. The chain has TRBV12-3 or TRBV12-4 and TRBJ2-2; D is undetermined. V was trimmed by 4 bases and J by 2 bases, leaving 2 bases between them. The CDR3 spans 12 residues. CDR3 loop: CASSYNTGELFF. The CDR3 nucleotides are TGTGCCAGCAGTTACAACACCGGGGAGCTGTTTTTT.

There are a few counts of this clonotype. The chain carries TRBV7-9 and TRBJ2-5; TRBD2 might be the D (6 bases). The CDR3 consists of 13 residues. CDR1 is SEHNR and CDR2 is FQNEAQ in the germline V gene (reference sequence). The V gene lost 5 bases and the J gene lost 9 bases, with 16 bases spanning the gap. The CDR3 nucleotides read TGTGCCAGCAGCCGCAGCGGGTTAGGGGCCCAGTACTTC. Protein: CASSRSGLGAQYF.

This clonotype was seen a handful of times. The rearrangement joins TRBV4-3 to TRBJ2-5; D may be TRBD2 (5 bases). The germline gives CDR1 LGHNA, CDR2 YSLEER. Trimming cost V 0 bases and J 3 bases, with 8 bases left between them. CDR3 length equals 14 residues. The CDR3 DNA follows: TGCGCCAGCAGCCAAGAGAGGGTTGAAGAGACCCAGTACTTC. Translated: CASSQERVEETQYF.

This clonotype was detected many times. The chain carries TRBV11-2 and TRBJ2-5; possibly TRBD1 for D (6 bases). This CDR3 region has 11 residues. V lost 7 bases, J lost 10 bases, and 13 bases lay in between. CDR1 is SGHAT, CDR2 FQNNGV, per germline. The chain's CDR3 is CASTSTGRQYF. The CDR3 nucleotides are TGTGCCAGCACCTCAACAGGGCGCCAGTACTTC. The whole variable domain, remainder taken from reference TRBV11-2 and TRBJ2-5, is EAGVAQSPRYKIIEKRQSVAFWCNPISGHATLYWYQQILGQGPKLLIQFQNNGVVDDSQLPKDRFSAERLKGVDSTLKIQPAKLEDSAVYLCASTSTGRQYFGPGTRLLVL.

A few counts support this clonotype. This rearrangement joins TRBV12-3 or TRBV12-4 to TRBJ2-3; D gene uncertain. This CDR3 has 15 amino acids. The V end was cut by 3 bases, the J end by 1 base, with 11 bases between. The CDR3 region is CASSLSGTGTDTQYF. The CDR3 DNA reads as TGTGCCAGCAGTTTGTCCGGTACCGGCACAGATACGCAGTATTTT.

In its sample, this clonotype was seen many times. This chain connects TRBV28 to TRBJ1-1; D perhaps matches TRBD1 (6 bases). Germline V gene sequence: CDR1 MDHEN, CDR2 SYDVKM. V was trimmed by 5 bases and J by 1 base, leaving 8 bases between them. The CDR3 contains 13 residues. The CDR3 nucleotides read TGTGCCAGCAGTCGGACAGCGAACACTGAAGCTTTCTTT. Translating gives CASSRTANTEAFF.

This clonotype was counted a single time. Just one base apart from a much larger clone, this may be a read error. The CDR3 nucleotides read TGTGCCAGCAAAATGAGCGGGGGCGCCTACAATGAGCAGTTCTTC. Amino acids: CASKMSGGAYNEQFF. This rearrangement joins TRBV6-4 to TRBJ2-1; 8 positions match TRBD2. This CDR3 region has 15 residues. V was clipped by 7 bases and J by 2 bases; unmatched bases: 7. The V gene's germline CDR1 is MRHNA and CDR2 SNTAGT.

The CDR3 protein is CASNRRLTDTQYF. CDR3 nucleotides: TGTGCCAGCAACCGTAGACTCACAGATACGCAGTATTTT. The chain is built from TRBV14 and TRBJ2-3; no clear D gene. The V end was cut by 7 bases, the J end by 2 bases, with 10 bases between. The CDR3 totals 13 residues. From germline, CDR1 is SGHDN and CDR2 FVKESK.

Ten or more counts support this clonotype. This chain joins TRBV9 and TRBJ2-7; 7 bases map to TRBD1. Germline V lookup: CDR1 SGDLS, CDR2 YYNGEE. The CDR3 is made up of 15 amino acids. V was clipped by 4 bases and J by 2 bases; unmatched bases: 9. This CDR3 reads CASSPQTGTPYEQYF. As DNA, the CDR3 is TGTGCCAGCAGCCCACAGACAGGGACGCCCTACGAGCAGTACTTC.

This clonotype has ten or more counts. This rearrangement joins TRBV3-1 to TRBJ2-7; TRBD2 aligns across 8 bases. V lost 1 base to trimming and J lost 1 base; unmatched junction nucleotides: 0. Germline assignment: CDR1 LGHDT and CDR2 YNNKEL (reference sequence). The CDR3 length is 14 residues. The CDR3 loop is CASSQGGGSYEQYF. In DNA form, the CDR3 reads TGTGCCAGCAGCCAAGGCGGGGGGTCCTACGAGCAGTACTTC.

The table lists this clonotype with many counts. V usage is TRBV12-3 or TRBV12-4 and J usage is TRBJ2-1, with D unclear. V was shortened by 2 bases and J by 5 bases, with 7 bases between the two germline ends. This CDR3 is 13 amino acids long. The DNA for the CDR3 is TGTGCCAGCAGTTTATCACAGAACAATGAGCAGTTCTTC. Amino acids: CASSLSQNNEQFF.

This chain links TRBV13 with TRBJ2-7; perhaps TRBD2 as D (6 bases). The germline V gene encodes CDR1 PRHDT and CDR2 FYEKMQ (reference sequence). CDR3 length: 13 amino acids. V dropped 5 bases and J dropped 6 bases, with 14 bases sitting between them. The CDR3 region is CASSRSGVIEQYF. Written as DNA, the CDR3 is TGTGCCAGCAGCCGCTCGGGGGTTATCGAGCAGTACTTC.